This is a list of T cell receptor beta chains from one sample in a study of blood T cell repertoires in COVID-19. The assay was immunoSEQ multiplex PCR, and TCRdb's table has in-frame clones only and misses some. This sample yields around 200,000 clones, of which around 80% are seen a single time; roughly 2.9% belongs to the top ten. Specimen: peripheral blood. Source of these receptors: a man aged 45-65 years with active or convalescent COVID-19. The CDR3 runs from the conserved cysteine through the conserved F or W. A D gene is named only where the DNA matches it firmly. Clone sizes are given selectively: once, few, many, or a class where the clone is expanded.

J: TRBJ1-1
D: TRBD1
V: TRBV19
size: .
CDR3: CASSNRDRDNEAFF
DNA: TGTGCCAGTAGTAACCGGGACAGGGACAATGAAGCTTTCTTT

J: TRBJ1-2
D: .
V: TRBV7-2
size: .
CDR3: CASSRDRGEEGGYTF
DNA: TGTGCCAGCAGCCGCGATCGGGGGGAAGAAGGTGGCTACACCTTC

J: TRBJ2-7
D: .
V: TRBV5-4
size: few
CDR3: CASSRDNYEQYF
DNA: TGTGCCAGCAGCAGGGACAACTACGAGCAGTACTTC

J: TRBJ1-2
D: TRBD1
V: TRBV7-9
size: .
CDR3: CASSRDSTNYGYTF
DNA: TGTGCCAGCAGCCGGGACAGCACGAACTATGGCTACACCTTC

J: TRBJ2-2
D: .
V: TRBV5-1
size: .
CDR3: CASSLPHRGGTGELFF
DNA: TGCGCCAGCAGCTTGCCCCACAGGGGAGGCACCGGGGAGCTGTTTTTT

J: TRBJ2-1
D: .
V: TRBV2
size: .
CDR3: CASRGSTGPYNEQFF
DNA: TGTGCCAGCAGGGGTTCCACAGGGCCCTACAATGAGCAGTTCTTC

J: TRBJ2-2
D: TRBD2
V: TRBV7-9
size: .
CDR3: CASSLGGLAGNTGELFF
DNA: TGTGCCAGCAGCTTAGGGGGGCTAGCGGGGAACACCGGGGAGCTGTTTTTT

J: TRBJ2-1
D: TRBD2
V: TRBV24-1
size: .
CDR3: CATSDSLAGVHNEQFF
DNA: TGTGCCACCAGTGATTCACTAGCGGGAGTACACAATGAGCAGTTCTTC

J: TRBJ1-2
D: TRBD1
V: TRBV5-1
size: .
CDR3: CASSLPGGWEEGYTF
DNA: TGCGCCAGCAGCCTACCAGGGGGCTGGGAGGAGGGTTACACCTTC

J: TRBJ1-2
D: .
V: TRBV7-9
size: .
CDR3: CASSLYPRGFAYGYTF
DNA: TGTGCCAGCAGCTTATATCCCAGGGGATTTGCCTATGGCTACACCTTC

J: TRBJ1-2
D: .
V: TRBV10-3
size: .
CDR3: CAISVTGTNGYTF
DNA: TGTGCCATCAGTGTGACCGGGACTAATGGCTACACCTTC

J: TRBJ1-3
D: TRBD1
V: TRBV7-2
size: few
CDR3: CASSLAWFGDSSGNTIYF
DNA: TGTGCCAGCAGCTTAGCGTGGTTCGGGGACAGCTCTGGAAACACCATATATTTT

J: TRBJ1-2
D: .
V: TRBV27
size: .
CDR3: CASSPSRYYGYTF
DNA: TGTGCCAGCAGTCCGTCGCGGTACTATGGCTACACCTTC

J: TRBJ1-5
D: .
V: TRBV10-3
size: once
CDR3: CAISESGGDSNQPQHF
DNA: TGTGCCATCAGTGAGTCGGGGGGGGACAGCAATCAGCCCCAGCATTTT

J: TRBJ2-1
D: .
V: TRBV19
size: .
CDR3: CASSRQTQGFRSSEQFF
DNA: TGTGCCAGTAGCCGCCAGACACAGGGTTTTCGTAGTAGTGAGCAGTTCTTC

J: TRBJ1-4
D: .
V: TRBV28
size: few
CDR3: CASLGDRGEKLFF
DNA: TGTGCCAGCCTAGGGGATAGGGGTGAAAAACTGTTTTTT

J: TRBJ1-2
D: .
V: TRBV12-3/TRBV12-4
size: .
CDR3: CASSSQVNYGYTF
DNA: TGTGCCAGCAGTTCTCAGGTTAACTATGGCTACACCTTC

J: TRBJ2-1
D: TRBD1
V: TRBV2
size: once
CDR3: CASASRDSDNEQFF
DNA: TGTGCCAGCGCCTCCCGGGACAGCGACAATGAGCAGTTCTTC

J: TRBJ1-2
D: .
V: TRBV3-1/TRBV3-2
size: .
CDR3: CASSQQGRGYTF
DNA: TGTGCCAGCAGCCAGCAGGGCCGGGGCTACACCTTC

J: TRBJ1-6
D: TRBD1
V: TRBV7-2
size: .
CDR3: CASSFGTGGSPPLHF
DNA: TGTGCCAGCAGCTTCGGGACAGGGGGTTCTCCACCCCTCCACTTT